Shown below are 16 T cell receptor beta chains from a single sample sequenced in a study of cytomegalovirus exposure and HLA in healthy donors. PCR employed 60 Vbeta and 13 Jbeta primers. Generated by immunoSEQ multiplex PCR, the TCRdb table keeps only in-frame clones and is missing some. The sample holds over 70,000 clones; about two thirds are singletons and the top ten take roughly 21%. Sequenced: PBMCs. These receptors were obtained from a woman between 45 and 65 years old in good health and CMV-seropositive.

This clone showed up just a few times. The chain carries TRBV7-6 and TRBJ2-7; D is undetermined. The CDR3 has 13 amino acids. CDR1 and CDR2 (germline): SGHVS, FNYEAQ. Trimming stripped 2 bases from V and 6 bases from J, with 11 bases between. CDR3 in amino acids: CASSLSTGGEQYF. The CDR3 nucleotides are TGTGCCAGCAGCTTATCGACGGGTGGCGAGCAGTACTTC.

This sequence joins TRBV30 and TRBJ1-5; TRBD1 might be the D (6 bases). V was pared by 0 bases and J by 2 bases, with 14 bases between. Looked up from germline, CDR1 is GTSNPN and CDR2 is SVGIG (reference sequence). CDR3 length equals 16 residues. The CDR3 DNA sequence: TGTGCCTGGAGTGTGGGGGCCGGGAAGGGCAATCAGCCCCAGCATTTT. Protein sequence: CAWSVGAGKGNQPQHF.

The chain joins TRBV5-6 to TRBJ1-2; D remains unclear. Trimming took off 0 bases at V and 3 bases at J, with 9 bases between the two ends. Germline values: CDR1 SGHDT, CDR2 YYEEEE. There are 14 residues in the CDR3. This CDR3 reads CASSLEEGYYGYTF. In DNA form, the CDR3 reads TGTGCCAGCAGCTTGGAGGAGGGATACTATGGCTACACCTTC.

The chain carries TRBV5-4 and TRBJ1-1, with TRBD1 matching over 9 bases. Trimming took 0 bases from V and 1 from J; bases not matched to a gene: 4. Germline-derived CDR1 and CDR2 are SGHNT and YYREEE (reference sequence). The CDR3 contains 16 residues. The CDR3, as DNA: TGTGCCAGCAGCTTGGCGGAACAGGGGGCGAACACTGAAGCTTTCTTT. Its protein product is CASSLAEQGANTEAFF.

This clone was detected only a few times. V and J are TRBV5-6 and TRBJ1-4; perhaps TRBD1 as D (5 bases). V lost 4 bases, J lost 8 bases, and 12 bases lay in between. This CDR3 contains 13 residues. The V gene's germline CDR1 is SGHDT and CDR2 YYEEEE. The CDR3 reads CASSGGSREKLFF. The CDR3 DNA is TGTGCCAGCAGCGGGGGGAGCCGGGAAAAACTGTTTTTT.

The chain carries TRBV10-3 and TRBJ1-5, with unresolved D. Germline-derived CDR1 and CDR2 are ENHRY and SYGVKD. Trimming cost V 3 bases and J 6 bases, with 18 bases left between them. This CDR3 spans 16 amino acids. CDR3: CAISDAGSSIGQPQHF. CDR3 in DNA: TGTGCCATCAGTGATGCCGGGTCCTCCATAGGTCAGCCCCAGCATTTT.

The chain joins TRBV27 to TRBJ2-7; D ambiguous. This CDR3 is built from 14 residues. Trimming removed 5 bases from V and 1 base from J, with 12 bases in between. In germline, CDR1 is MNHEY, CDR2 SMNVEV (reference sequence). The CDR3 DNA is TGTGCCAGCAGTCTAAAAGACGGGTCCTACGAGCAGTACTTC. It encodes CASSLKDGSYEQYF.

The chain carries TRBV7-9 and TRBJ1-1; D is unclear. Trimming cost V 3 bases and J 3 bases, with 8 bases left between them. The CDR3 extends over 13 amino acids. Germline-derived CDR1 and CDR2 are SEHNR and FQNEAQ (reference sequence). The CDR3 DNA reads TGTGCCAGCAGCTTCACTCCCGACACTGAAGCTTTCTTT. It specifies CASSFTPDTEAFF.

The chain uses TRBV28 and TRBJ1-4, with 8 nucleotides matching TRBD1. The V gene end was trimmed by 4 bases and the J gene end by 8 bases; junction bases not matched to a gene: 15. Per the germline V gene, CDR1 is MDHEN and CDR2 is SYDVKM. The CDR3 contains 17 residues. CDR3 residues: CASSSPSKDRVGEKLFF. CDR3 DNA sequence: TGTGCCAGCAGTTCCCCCTCCAAGGACAGGGTCGGAGAAAAACTGTTTTTT.

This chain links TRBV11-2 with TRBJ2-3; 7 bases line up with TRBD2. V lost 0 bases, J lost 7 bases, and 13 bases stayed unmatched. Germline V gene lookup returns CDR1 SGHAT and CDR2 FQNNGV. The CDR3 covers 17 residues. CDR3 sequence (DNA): TGTGCCAGCAGCTTAGAAACAGCGGGGAGTTGGGGGTATACGCAGTATTTT. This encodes CASSLETAGSWGYTQYF.

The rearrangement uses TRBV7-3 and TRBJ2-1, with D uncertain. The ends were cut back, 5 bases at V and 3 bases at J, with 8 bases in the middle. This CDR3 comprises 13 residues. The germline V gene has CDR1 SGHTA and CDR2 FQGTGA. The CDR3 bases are TGTGCCAGCAGCCCCGAGGTCTACAATGAGCAGTTCTTC. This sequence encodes CASSPEVYNEQFF.

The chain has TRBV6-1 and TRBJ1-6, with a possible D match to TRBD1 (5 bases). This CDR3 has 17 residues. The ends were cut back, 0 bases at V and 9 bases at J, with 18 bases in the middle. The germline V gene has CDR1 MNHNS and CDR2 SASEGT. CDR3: CASSEASSAGFTSPLHF. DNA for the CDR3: TGTGCCAGCAGTGAAGCCTCGTCGGCAGGGTTTACTTCACCCCTCCACTTT.

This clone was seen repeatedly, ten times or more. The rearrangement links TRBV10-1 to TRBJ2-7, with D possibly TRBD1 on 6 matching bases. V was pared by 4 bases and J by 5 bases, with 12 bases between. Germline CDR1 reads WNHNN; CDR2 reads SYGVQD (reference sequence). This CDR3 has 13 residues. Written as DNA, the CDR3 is TGCGCCAGCAGTGGAAACAGGGTTCACGAGCAGTACTTC. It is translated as CASSGNRVHEQYF.

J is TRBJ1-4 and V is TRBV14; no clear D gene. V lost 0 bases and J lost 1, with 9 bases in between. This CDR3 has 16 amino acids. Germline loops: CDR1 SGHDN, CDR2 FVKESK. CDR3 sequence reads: CASSQDRGVTNEKLFF. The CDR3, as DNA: TGTGCCAGCAGCCAAGACCGAGGTGTAACTAATGAAAAACTGTTTTTT. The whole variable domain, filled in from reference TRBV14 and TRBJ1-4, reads EAGVTQFPSHSVIEKGQTVTLRCDPISGHDNLYWYRRVMGKEIKFLLHFVKESKQDESGMPNNRFLAERTGGTYSTLKVQPAELEDSGVYFCASSQDRGVTNEKLFFGSGTQLSVL.

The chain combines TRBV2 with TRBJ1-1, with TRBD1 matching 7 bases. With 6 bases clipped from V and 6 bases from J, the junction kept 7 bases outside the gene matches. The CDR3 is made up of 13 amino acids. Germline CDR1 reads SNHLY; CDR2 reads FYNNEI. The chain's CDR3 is CASREQGRAEAFF. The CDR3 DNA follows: TGTGCCAGCAGAGAACAGGGGCGGGCTGAAGCTTTCTTT.

The CDR3 reads CASSSNLGQGVYGYTF. The CDR3 region has the DNA TGTGCCAGCTCATCGAATTTAGGACAGGGGGTTTATGGCTACACCTTC. The genes are TRBV18 and TRBJ1-2; 10 positions agree with TRBD1. There are 16 residues in the CDR3. Germline trimming cut 5 bases from V and 5 bases from J; bases unmatched to any gene: 11. Germline CDR1 KGHSH, CDR2 LQKENI.